This T cell receptor (beta chain) was obtained from a study of T cells in localized non-small cell lung cancer. Using immunoSEQ multiplex PCR, the repertoire was profiled, and TCRdb retains in-frame clones only, with some absent. The sample shows roughly 16,000 clones, 80% to 90% of them seen only once. Germline loops: CDR1 LGHNA, CDR2 YSLEER. V was pared by 4 bases and J by 0 bases, with 13 bases between. The CDR3 has 16 residues. Specimen: peripheral blood, collected before any cancer treatment. The source is a male donor older than 55 with stage I lung adenocarcinoma. This chain links TRBV4-3 with TRBJ2-1, with a tentative D call TRBD1 (5 bases). The CDR3 region has the DNA TGCGCCAGCAGCCCCCGACAGCGTAGCTCCTACAATGAGCAGTTCTTC. Protein: CASSPRQRSSYNEQFF.